The 10 T cell receptor beta chains reported below all come from one sample, sequenced in a study of early T cells in non-severe SARS-CoV-2 infection (dated by TCRdb to the early 2020s). The library was obtained by 5' RACE. The sample was run on a NextSeq 500. TCRdb ran its own pipeline on the public reads, namely fastp trimming at Q25 and MiXCR clone calling, and kept in-frame beta chains. Identical CDR3 proteins give one entry, which carries the most common genes and DNA. The sample table records approximately 71,000 distinct CDR3 sequences; 9% to 15% of these occur just once. The top ten hold about 1.7% of the sample. The source material was whole blood. The receptors come from an adult who was a healthcare worker with PCR-confirmed SARS-CoV-2 infection or an uninfected control (not recorded which).

This clonotype was seen a few times. This chain connects TRBV14 to TRBJ1-1; D is ambiguous. With 0 bases removed from V and 4 bases from J, the gap between germline ends came to 6 bases. The germline V gene has CDR1 SGHDN and CDR2 FVKESK. The CDR3 length is 13 residues. CDR3 amino acids: CASSQEPITEAFF. In DNA, the CDR3 is TGTGCCAGCAGCCAAGAGCCAATCACTGAAGCTTTCTTT. Filled out from reference TRBV14 and TRBJ1-1, the complete variable domain reads EAGVTQFPSHSVIEKGQTVTLRCDPISGHDNLYWYRRVMGKEIKFLLHFVKESKQDESGMPNNRFLAERTGGTYSTLKVQPAELEDSGVYFCASSQEPITEAFFGQGTRLTVV.

This clonotype came up many times. Mismatch with germline at one junction end may stem from a read error. The chain uses TRBV7-7 and TRBJ2-1; D not certain. The CDR3 loop spans 13 amino acids. The V gene's germline CDR1 is SSHAT and CDR2 FNYEAQ (reference sequence). The chain's CDR3 is CASSLSSYNEQFF. In DNA form, the CDR3 reads TGTGCTAGCAGTTTGAGCTCCTACAATGAGCAGTTCTTC.

V gene TRBV12-3 or TRBV12-4 combines with J gene TRBJ1-2, with 7 bases matching TRBD1. V was clipped by 7 bases and J by 7 bases; unmatched bases: 9. This CDR3 contains 13 residues. The CDR3 nucleotides are TGTGCCAGCACCCGGGGAGGGGGCTCTGGCTACACCTTC. Protein sequence: CASTRGGGSGYTF.

V is TRBV5-6 and J is TRBJ1-2; D gene uncertain. V was pared by 0 bases and J by 1 base, with 10 bases between. The germline V gene has CDR1 SGHDT and CDR2 YYEEEE. This CDR3 is 15 amino acids long. CDR3 in amino acids: CASSLVFRFNYGYTF. CDR3 in DNA: TGTGCCAGCAGCTTGGTCTTTAGGTTTAACTATGGCTACACCTTC.

The gene calls are TRBV15 and TRBJ2-2; D may correspond to TRBD1 or TRBD2 (5 bases each). V was clipped by 0 bases and J by 6 bases, with 11 bases between them. Per the germline V gene, CDR1 is LNHNV and CDR2 is YYDKDF (reference sequence). The CDR3 has 15 residues. CDR3 coding DNA: TGTGCCACCAGCAGAGATCGGGGCGTCGCCGGGGAGCTGTTTTTT. As protein: CATSRDRGVAGELFF.

This chain uses TRBV4-3 with TRBJ1-2; TRBD1 agrees at 7 bases. Germline lookup yields CDR1 LGHNA and CDR2 YSLEER. Trimming removed 0 bases from V and 4 bases from J; junction bases left unmatched: 8. The CDR3 extends over 16 amino acids. CDR3 loop: CASSQDTGQQGYGYTF. In DNA form, the CDR3 reads TGCGCCAGCAGCCAAGACACGGGACAGCAGGGCTATGGCTACACCTTC.

The chain combines TRBV20-1 with TRBJ2-7; possible D gene TRBD2, 5 bases. V was pared by 4 bases and J by 3 bases, with 16 bases between. CDR3 length: 14 residues. CDR1 DFQATT and CDR2 SNEGSKA come from the germline V gene (reference sequence). CDR3 sequence reads: CSAIPPTTSYEQYF. The CDR3, as DNA: TGCAGTGCTATTCCCCCTACTACTAGCTACGAGCAGTACTTC.

This clonotype showed up just a few times. The rearrangement uses TRBV9 and TRBJ2-7; D is undetermined. Trimming cost V 3 bases and J 6 bases, with 10 bases left between them. The CDR3 has 12 amino acids. The germline V gene encodes CDR1 SGDLS and CDR2 YYNGEE. This CDR3 reads CASSAQVTEQYF. The CDR3 DNA sequence: TGTGCCAGCAGCGCCCAAGTAACCGAGCAGTACTTC.

The sample holds many counts of this clonotype. The gene calls are TRBV20-1 and TRBJ2-3, with D uncertain. The V and J ends lost 1 base and 2 bases respectively, with 22 bases between them. The germline CDR1 and CDR2 sequences are DFQATT and SNEGSKA (reference sequence). The CDR3 covers 18 residues. This CDR3 is CSARGKTSPRVITDTQYF. DNA of the CDR3: TGCAGTGCTAGAGGGAAAACCTCGCCCCGAGTGATCACAGATACGCAGTATTTT.

CDR3 loop: CASSPGQGANEKLFF. In DNA, the CDR3 is TGTGCCAGCAGCCCCGGACAGGGTGCTAATGAAAAACTGTTTTTT. This rearrangement joins TRBV7-2 to TRBJ1-4; 8 positions agree with TRBD1. The V gene's germline CDR1 is SGHTA and CDR2 FQGNSA. J lost 3 bases, V lost 5 bases, and 5 bases had no gene match. The CDR3 loop spans 15 amino acids.